The clone carrying this T cell receptor beta chain has ten or more counts. Germline V gene data show CDR1 as SGHRS and CDR2 as YFSETQ. The length of the CDR3 is 14 residues. V was cut by 4 bases and J by 3 bases, with 11 bases left in between. MiXCR was run by TCRdb on the 5' RACE reads, yielding one entry per CDR3 protein. The table lists 30,000 to 35,000 distinct CDR3 sequences, about 4.2% of them singletons. The data stem from a study of early T cells in non-severe SARS-CoV-2 infection. Study in general: The input, bulk RNA from unsorted whole blood, was sequenced, and chains were unpaired.

This TCR was recovered from an adult who was a healthcare worker with PCR-confirmed SARS-CoV-2 infection or an uninfected control (not recorded which). V and J are TRBV5-1 and TRBJ2-1; either TRBD1 or TRBD2 may fit D (6 bases each). The sample taken for sequencing was whole blood. In DNA, the CDR3 is TGCGCCAGCAGCCCAGGGGACTTCTACAATGAGCAGTTCTTC. Encoded protein: CASSPGDFYNEQFF.